These T cell receptor beta chains were read from a single sample in a study of T cells in Graves' hyperthyroidism and ophthalmopathy. TCRdb re-called the multiplex PCR reads through MiXCR, storing one row per CDR3 protein. Of around 450,000 distinct CDR3 sequences in the sample, 15% to 18% are singletons; the top ten hold roughly 15%. Sequences were obtained from blood. These receptors were collected from a woman between 18 and 29 years old with Graves' hyperthyroidism. CDR3s include the opening cysteine and the closing phenylalanine or tryptophan. Fields, in order: J gene, clone size, V gene, D gene, CDR3 protein, CDR3 DNA. The D gene is left open where the match is weak. Clone size, where shown, is once, few, many, or a class for clones that have expanded.

j_gene: TRBJ2-1; abundance: many; v_gene: TRBV11-2; d_gene: NA; CDR3aa: CASSRRGGSSYNEQFF; CDR3nt: TGTGCCAGCAGCCGCCGGGGTGGGAGCTCCTACAATGAGCAGTTCTTC
j_gene: TRBJ2-7; abundance: few; v_gene: TRBV5-6; d_gene: NA; CDR3aa: CASSRTSLLGEQYF; CDR3nt: TGTGCCAGCAGCCGGACTTCTCTCCTTGGCGAGCAGTACTTC
j_gene: TRBJ2-5; abundance: NA; v_gene: TRBV6-1; d_gene: NA; CDR3aa: CASSPPGAQETQYF; CDR3nt: TGTGCCAGCAGTCCCCCCGGGGCCCAAGAGACCCAGTACTTC
j_gene: TRBJ1-2; abundance: NA; v_gene: TRBV12-3/TRBV12-4; d_gene: TRBD1; CDR3aa: CASRPRTGNGYTF; CDR3nt: TGTGCCAGCAGGCCTCGGACAGGGAATGGCTACACCTTC
j_gene: TRBJ2-5; abundance: NA; v_gene: TRBV20-1; d_gene: TRBD1; CDR3aa: CSASSGQGILETQYF; CDR3nt: TGCAGTGCTAGTTCGGGACAGGGGATCTTGGAGACCCAGTACTTC
j_gene: TRBJ2-5; abundance: few; v_gene: TRBV5-1; d_gene: NA; CDR3aa: CASTLQETQYF; CDR3nt: TGCGCCAGCACCCTACAGGAGACCCAGTACTTC
j_gene: TRBJ2-1; abundance: few; v_gene: TRBV6-1; d_gene: TRBD2; CDR3aa: CAVFTGGGTYNEQFF; CDR3nt: TGTGCCGTCTTTACCGGGGGGGGAACCTACAATGAGCAGTTCTTC
j_gene: TRBJ2-1; abundance: NA; v_gene: TRBV24-1; d_gene: TRBD2; CDR3aa: CATSDPRTSGGSNEQFF; CDR3nt: TGTGCCACCAGTGATCCTCGGACTAGCGGGGGGAGTAATGAGCAGTTCTTC
j_gene: TRBJ1-6; abundance: NA; v_gene: TRBV18; d_gene: NA; CDR3aa: CASFRASGTNSPLHF; CDR3nt: TGTGCCAGCTTCCGAGCTTCCGGGACCAATTCACCCCTCCACTTT
j_gene: TRBJ2-3; abundance: once; v_gene: TRBV20-1; d_gene: TRBD2; CDR3aa: CSASFGLAGGVAYTQYF; CDR3nt: TGCAGTGCTAGCTTCGGACTAGCGGGGGGCGTCGCGTATACGCAGTATTTT
j_gene: TRBJ2-2; abundance: few; v_gene: TRBV7-2; d_gene: NA; CDR3aa: CASRGTGARGGELFF; CDR3nt: TGTGCCAGCAGAGGAACGGGAGCGCGAGGCGGGGAGCTGTTTTTT
j_gene: TRBJ2-5; abundance: few; v_gene: TRBV9; d_gene: TRBD1; CDR3aa: CASSVEGAQETQYF; CDR3nt: TGTGCCAGCAGCGTAGAGGGGGCGCAAGAGACCCAGTACTTC
j_gene: TRBJ2-7; abundance: NA; v_gene: TRBV29-1; d_gene: NA; CDR3aa: CSGSHGNPYEQYF; CDR3nt: TGCAGCGGCTCCCACGGAAACCCCTACGAGCAGTACTTC
j_gene: TRBJ1-1; abundance: many; v_gene: TRBV27; d_gene: NA; CDR3aa: CASSLWLGGNTEAFF; CDR3nt: TGTGCCAGCAGTTTGTGGCTGGGGGGGAACACTGAAGCTTTCTTT
j_gene: TRBJ1-2; abundance: few; v_gene: TRBV15; d_gene: NA; CDR3aa: CATSRERVNYGYTF; CDR3nt: TGTGCCACCAGCAGAGAACGGGTGAACTATGGCTACACCTTC
j_gene: TRBJ2-1; abundance: many; v_gene: TRBV6-1; d_gene: NA; CDR3aa: CASTRGGYNEQFF; CDR3nt: TGTGCCAGCACGAGGGGGGGATACAATGAGCAGTTCTTC
j_gene: TRBJ2-1; abundance: many; v_gene: TRBV29-1; d_gene: TRBD2; CDR3aa: CSAPPREGPTNEQFF; CDR3nt: TGCAGCGCACCACCGAGGGAGGGACCCACAAATGAGCAGTTCTTC
j_gene: TRBJ2-7; abundance: many; v_gene: TRBV4-1; d_gene: NA; CDR3aa: CASSQGQVSYEQYF; CDR3nt: TGCGCCAGCAGCCAAGGACAGGTCTCCTACGAGCAGTACTTC
j_gene: TRBJ2-6; abundance: few; v_gene: TRBV12-3/TRBV12-4; d_gene: TRBD1; CDR3aa: CASSSQGARLPGANVLTF; CDR3nt: TGTGCCAGCTCCAGTCAGGGGGCCCGGCTACCCGGGGCCAACGTCCTGACTTTC
j_gene: TRBJ1-2; abundance: NA; v_gene: TRBV7-9; d_gene: NA; CDR3aa: CASSRTPPTGASNYGYTF; CDR3nt: TGTGCCAGCAGCCGCACACCCCCGACAGGCGCATCTAACTATGGCTACACCTTC
j_gene: TRBJ1-6; abundance: many; v_gene: TRBV28; d_gene: NA; CDR3aa: CASSLLAERGSPLHF; CDR3nt: TGTGCCAGCAGTTTATTGGCGGAGCGAGGATCACCCCTCCACTTT
j_gene: TRBJ1-6; abundance: few; v_gene: TRBV7-8; d_gene: NA; CDR3aa: CASSLVVGRGGSSPLHF; CDR3nt: TGTGCCAGCAGCTTAGTGGTCGGCAGGGGAGGATCTTCACCCCTCCACTTT